This entry describes one T cell receptor (beta chain). Its antigen is not identified. Germline and junction disagree at one end, which may indicate a read error. This sample is part of a study of cytomegalovirus exposure and HLA in healthy donors. Background on the study: In an earlier analysis, around 100 million unique TCR beta sequences were found from some 200 million T cells.

Researchers ran the PCR with 60 Vbeta and 13 Jbeta primers. Some clones are missing from TCRdb's copy, which holds only in-frame ones; the method was immunoSEQ multiplex PCR. The sample contains 160,000 or so clones, approximately 76% of which appear only once. Germline loops: CDR1 SGHRS, CDR2 YFSETQ. This CDR3 spans 17 amino acids. Broader study findings: Fewer N-insertions than the approximately 680-donor mean were reportedly shown by an Asian-associated ancestry cluster in a later analysis.

This sequence joins TRBV5-1 and TRBJ2-1; 7 bases agree with TRBD2. The sample was PBMCs. The TCR was taken from a man in his sixties in good health and CMV-seronegative. The CDR3: CASSLDAFESSGNGQFF. CDR3 bases: TGCGCCAGCAGCTTGGATGCTTTCGAATCTAGCGGCAATGGGCAGTTCTTC.